A selection of T cell receptor beta chains follows, all from one sample in a study of cytomegalovirus exposure and HLA in healthy donors. The assay was immunoSEQ multiplex PCR, and TCRdb's table has in-frame clones only and misses some. Among roughly 190,000 clones, about four fifths were seen once, and the ten largest hold more than 1.5%. Sequenced material: PBMCs. The receptors originated from a girl aged 10 to 17 in good health and CMV-seropositive. The CDR3 runs from the conserved cysteine through the conserved F or W. Each record gives: CDR3 DNA, CDR3 protein, J gene, clone size, D gene, V gene. D genes are given only for firm matches. Not every row has a clone size; where given, it reads once, few, many or a size class.

DNA: TGTGCAAGTCGCTTGGTCCCCTCACAGGGGCAAAATCAGCCCCAGCATTTT
CDR3: CASRLVPSQGQNQPQHF
J: TRBJ1-5
size: -
D: -
V: TRBV12-2

DNA: TGTGCCAGTAGGACTACTAGCGGGGGATACAATGAGCAGTTCTTC
CDR3: CASRTTSGGYNEQFF
J: TRBJ2-1
size: -
D: TRBD2
V: TRBV19

DNA: TGCGCCAGCAGCTTGGCCTGGGACAGGGTAAAAGCTAACTATGGCTACACCTTC
CDR3: CASSLAWDRVKANYGYTF
J: TRBJ1-2
size: -
D: TRBD1
V: TRBV5-1

DNA: TGTGCCAGCAGCCGGGACAGGGGGGGTGAAAAACTGTTTTTT
CDR3: CASSRDRGGEKLFF
J: TRBJ1-4
size: -
D: TRBD1
V: TRBV5-6

DNA: TGTGCCAGCAGGGGACAGGTCTATGGCTACACCTTC
CDR3: CASRGQVYGYTF
J: TRBJ1-2
size: -
D: TRBD1
V: TRBV2

DNA: TGCGCCAGCAGCCAAGATACGACAGGGAACTATGGCTACACCTTC
CDR3: CASSQDTTGNYGYTF
J: TRBJ1-2
size: -
D: TRBD1
V: TRBV4-3

DNA: TGCGCCAGCAGCCAAACTAGGACGGTTTCCACAGATACGCAGTATTTT
CDR3: CASSQTRTVSTDTQYF
J: TRBJ2-3
size: -
D: -
V: TRBV4-1

DNA: TGTGCCATCGGCGGACAGGACTCCTACGAGCAGTACTTC
CDR3: CAIGGQDSYEQYF
J: TRBJ2-7
size: -
D: TRBD1
V: TRBV10-3

DNA: TGTGCCAGCTTAGGCAGGGGCCAAGAGACCCAGTACTTC
CDR3: CASLGRGQETQYF
J: TRBJ2-5
size: -
D: -
V: TRBV6-1

DNA: TGTGCCAGCTCACCTCGCAGAGGGGGCCGGGGAAACATTCAGTACTTC
CDR3: CASSPRRGGRGNIQYF
J: TRBJ2-4
size: -
D: TRBD1
V: TRBV18

DNA: TGTGCCAGCAGCTTACAGGCCAACACCGGGGAGCTGTTTTTT
CDR3: CASSLQANTGELFF
J: TRBJ2-2
size: once
D: -
V: TRBV5-5

DNA: TGTGCCAGTAGTATCGTGACTAGCGGGGGGGCAGATACGCAGTATTTT
CDR3: CASSIVTSGGADTQYF
J: TRBJ2-3
size: -
D: TRBD2
V: TRBV19

DNA: TGTGCCAGCAGCTTGGATGGGGCGGCGGATACGCAGTATTTT
CDR3: CASSLDGAADTQYF
J: TRBJ2-3
size: -
D: -
V: TRBV5-4

DNA: TGTGCCAGTAGGGGGAGGGACGGTGAAGCTTTCTTT
CDR3: CASRGRDGEAFF
J: TRBJ1-1
size: once
D: -
V: TRBV19

DNA: TGTGCCAGCAGCATCTCGGGAGATGAGCAGTTCTTC
CDR3: CASSISGDEQFF
J: TRBJ2-1
size: -
D: -
V: TRBV7-9

DNA: TGTGCCAGCAGACCTGGACTAGCGGCCCTTCTGGAGCAGTACTTC
CDR3: CASRPGLAALLEQYF
J: TRBJ2-7
size: -
D: TRBD2
V: TRBV27

DNA: TGTGCCATCAGGCTGAGTACCTACAATGAGCAGTTCTTC
CDR3: CAIRLSTYNEQFF
J: TRBJ2-1
size: once
D: -
V: TRBV10-3